A single sample gave rise to the 29 T cell receptor beta chains below, sequenced in a study of blood T cell repertoires in COVID-19. Libraries were prepared by immunoSEQ multiplex PCR; TCRdb keeps only in-frame clonotypes and omits some of them. The table has 300,000 to 350,000 clones, over 75% seen once; the top ten hold 2.2%. Sequencing was carried out using PBMCs or T cells enriched from blood (not recorded which). Receptors originate from a man aged 25-45 years who had recovered from COVID-19.

The rearrangement joins TRBV24-1 to TRBJ2-7; TRBD2 aligns across 13 bases. The CDR3 length is 16 residues. V was pared by 4 bases and J by 5 bases, with 7 bases of the junction left unmatched. Germline loops: CDR1 KGHDR, CDR2 SFDVKD. The CDR3 loop is CATSDSGTSGVNEQYF. DNA of the CDR3: TGTGCCACCAGTGACTCCGGGACTAGCGGGGTCAACGAGCAGTACTTC.

The chain has TRBV5-8 and TRBJ1-2; 8 nucleotides match TRBD1. The CDR3 extends over 19 amino acids. V lost 5 bases, J lost 1 base, and 19 bases stayed unmatched. Germline CDR1 SGHTS, CDR2 YDEGEE. CDR3 in amino acids: CASRVGAGDRIELNYGYTF. CDR3 DNA sequence: TGTGCCAGCAGGGTAGGGGCTGGGGACAGGATCGAACTTAACTATGGCTACACCTTC.

The chain is built from TRBV15 and TRBJ1-6, with 9 positions matching TRBD1. CDR1 is LNHNV, CDR2 YYDKDF, per germline (reference sequence). This CDR3 comprises 15 residues. Trimming cost V 4 bases and J 9 bases; bases outside gene matches: 7. CDR3 residues: CATSTGGQGGSPLHF. DNA of the CDR3: TGTGCCACCAGCACCGGGGGACAGGGAGGTTCACCCCTCCACTTT.

The CDR3 DNA sequence: TGTGCCAGCAGCGTAGATGTCGGGCAGCCCCAGCATTTT. Translation: CASSVDVGQPQHF. The rearrangement uses TRBV9 and TRBJ1-5; no definite D call. The CDR3 runs 13 residues. The germline V gene has CDR1 SGDLS and CDR2 YYNGEE. Trimming shortened V by 0 bases and J by 7 bases, and 8 bases separated the two germline ends.

This clone was seen many times. The sample holds other DNA sequences that translate to the same CDR3. The V and J genes are TRBV5-1 and TRBJ1-1, with 8 bases that match TRBD1. The trim removed 2 bases at V and 4 bases at J, leaving 1 base unmatched. The CDR3 is made up of 13 amino acids. Germline values: CDR1 SGHRS, CDR2 YFSETQ. The CDR3 DNA reads TGCGCCAGCAGCTTCGGACAGGGCACTGAAGCTTTCTTT. It yields the protein CASSFGQGTEAFF.

The rearrangement uses TRBV7-2 and TRBJ2-6; 7 nucleotides line up with TRBD1. Germline V gene sequence: CDR1 SGHTA, CDR2 FQGNSA. The CDR3 extends over 16 amino acids. J lost 0 bases, V lost 5 bases, and 4 bases had no gene match. The CDR3: CASSPGTVSGANVLTF. As DNA, the CDR3 is TGTGCCAGCAGCCCTGGGACAGTCTCTGGGGCCAACGTCCTGACTTTC.

V is TRBV3-1 (or the pseudogene TRBV3-2) and J is TRBJ2-3, with 8 bases fitting TRBD2. V was clipped by 4 bases and J by 3 bases; unmatched bases: 12. This CDR3 comprises 17 residues. Germline CDR1 is LGHDT and CDR2 is YNNKEL (reference sequence). This chain's CDR3 is CASSRLGAGGITDTQYF. The CDR3, as DNA: TGTGCCAGCAGCCGATTGGGGGCGGGGGGAATTACAGATACGCAGTATTTT.

The rearrangement links TRBV7-6 to TRBJ2-3; possibly TRBD1 for D (6 bases). Germline V gene data show CDR1 as SGHVS and CDR2 as FNYEAQ. V was clipped by 2 bases and J by 0 bases, with 12 bases between them. The CDR3 runs to 16 residues. The CDR3 region has the DNA TGTGCCAGCAGCTTACTGGGGGCCCAAAGCACAGATACGCAGTATTTT. Amino acid sequence: CASSLLGAQSTDTQYF.

The chain carries TRBV5-6 and TRBJ2-5; TRBD1 aligns across 7 bases. The V gene's germline CDR1 is SGHDT and CDR2 YYEEEE. V dropped 6 bases and J dropped 1; count of bases not matched to a gene: 3. The CDR3 has 13 residues. CDR3 bases: TGTGCCAGCACCCGGACAGGCCAAGAGACCCAGTACTTC. This codes for CASTRTGQETQYF.

V and J are TRBV11-2 and TRBJ1-6; TRBD1 might be the D (6 bases). From germline, CDR1 is SGHAT and CDR2 FQNNGV. This CDR3 region has 15 residues. V lost 2 bases and J lost 10, with 15 bases in between. The chain's CDR3 is CASSLSPGGGSPLHF. The CDR3 region has the DNA TGTGCCAGCAGCTTATCCCCGGGGGGCGGATCACCCCTCCACTTT.

Notes on this clone: Within the sample, other DNA sequences also encode this same CDR3. The chain uses TRBV7-2 and TRBJ1-5; D call uncertain. The V end was cut by 5 bases, the J end by 2 bases, with 7 bases between. The CDR3 spans 13 residues. Per germline, CDR1 SGHTA and CDR2 FQGNSA. The CDR3 loop is CASSVRGNQPQHF. CDR3 bases: TGTGCCAGCAGCGTCCGCGGCAATCAGCCCCAGCATTTT.

The chain's CDR3 is CASSFHQRLNEQFF. Written as DNA, the CDR3 is TGTGCCAGCAGCTTCCATCAGAGACTAAATGAGCAGTTCTTC. This sequence joins TRBV7-9 and TRBJ2-1, with D maybe TRBD2 (5 bases). Germline values: CDR1 SEHNR, CDR2 FQNEAQ (reference sequence). The germline V and J ends were trimmed by 3 bases and 7 bases, with 13 bases remaining between them. This CDR3 is built from 14 residues. Full variable domain (rest looked up from reference TRBV7-9 and TRBJ2-1): DTGVSQNPRHKITKRGQNVTFRCDPISEHNRLYWYRQTLGQGPEFLTYFQNEAQLEKSRLLSDRFSAERPKGSFSTLEIQRTEQGDSAMYLCASSFHQRLNEQFFGPGTRLTVL.

This chain joins TRBV5-1 and TRBJ2-2, with D hard to call. V lost 1 base to trimming and J lost 0 bases, with 19 bases between them. CDR1 is SGHRS, CDR2 YFSETQ, per germline. CDR3 length equals 19 residues. In nucleotides, the CDR3 is TGCGCCAGCAGCTTGAATTTGGGCGTGGGCAGGACGAACACCGGGGAGCTGTTTTTT. It is translated as CASSLNLGVGRTNTGELFF.

The gene calls are TRBV9 and TRBJ2-2; a possible D gene is TRBD1 (5 bases). This CDR3 region has 15 residues. Germline loops: CDR1 SGDLS, CDR2 YYNGEE. The germline V and J ends were trimmed by 0 bases and 4 bases, with 10 bases remaining between them. The chain's CDR3 is CASSVDQGGTGELFF. As DNA, the CDR3 is TGTGCCAGCAGCGTAGATCAGGGCGGCACCGGGGAGCTGTTTTTT.

This chain's CDR3 is CATSPRDRGNNQPQHF. For the CDR3, the DNA is TGTGCCACCAGCCCCCGGGACAGGGGGAACAATCAGCCCCAGCATTTT. This chain uses TRBV15 with TRBJ1-5; 11 bases map to TRBD1. In germline, CDR1 is LNHNV, CDR2 YYDKDF (reference sequence). CDR3 length equals 16 residues. The trim removed 5 bases at V and 3 bases at J, leaving 6 bases unmatched.

The V and J genes are TRBV5-1 and TRBJ1-6, with 7 bases identical to TRBD1. This CDR3 has 15 amino acids. CDR1 SGHRS and CDR2 YFSETQ come from the germline V gene. V shed 4 bases, J shed 6 bases, and the junction held 7 bases outside the gene matches. CDR3 sequence (DNA): TGCGCCAGCAGCCTGCGGACAGGCAGTAATTCACCCCTCCACTTT. It encodes CASSLRTGSNSPLHF.

This clone was detected a few times. This rearrangement joins TRBV6-1 to TRBJ1-5; no clear D. The germline CDR1 and CDR2 sequences are MNHNS and SASEGT. The germline V and J ends were trimmed by 4 bases and 0 bases, with 13 bases remaining between them. The CDR3 length is 16 residues. CDR3 loop: CASSAQTYYSNQPQHF. CDR3 in DNA: TGTGCCAGCAGTGCCCAAACTTACTATAGCAATCAGCCCCAGCATTTT.

This sequence joins TRBV27 and TRBJ2-2, with 7 positions matching TRBD1. From germline, CDR1 is MNHEY and CDR2 SMNVEV (reference sequence). The CDR3 runs 14 residues. V trimming: 10 bases; J trimming: 5 bases; junction bases outside the gene matches: 10. Here the CDR3 DNA reads TGTGCCACCCTTAGACAGGGTAGAACCGGGGAGCTGTTTTTT. Translating gives CATLRQGRTGELFF.

This clone has just a few counts. The chain carries TRBV5-6 and TRBJ2-7; TRBD1 agrees at 10 bases. The germline CDR1 and CDR2 sequences are SGHDT and YYEEEE. CDR3 length equals 13 residues. J lost 6 bases, V lost 6 bases, and 6 bases had no gene match. CDR3 DNA sequence: TGTGCCAGCACAGGACAGGGGGATAGCGAGCAGTACTTC. Translating gives CASTGQGDSEQYF. Filled out from reference TRBV5-6 and TRBJ2-7, the complete variable domain reads DAGVTQSPTHLIKTRGQQVTLRCSPKSGHDTVSWYQQALGQGPQFIFQYYEEEERQRGNFPDRFSGHQFPNYSSELNVNALLLGDSALYLCASTGQGDSEQYFGPGTRLTVT.

The chain carries TRBV5-1 and TRBJ2-7; possibly TRBD2 for D (6 bases). CDR3 length: 15 residues. The V end lost 0 bases, the J end lost 5 bases, and 15 bases lay between the germline ends. Germline V CDR1 and CDR2: SGHRS, YFSETQ. The CDR3 bases are TGCGCCAGCAGCTTGGAAATAGGGAGGCAAAACGAGCAGTACTTC. It codes for CASSLEIGRQNEQYF.

V is TRBV30 and J is TRBJ1-3; 7 bases agree with TRBD1. From germline, CDR1 is GTSNPN and CDR2 SVGIG (reference sequence). The CDR3 length is 14 residues. V was pared by 2 bases and J by 7 bases, with 8 bases of the junction left unmatched. DNA of the CDR3: TGTGCCTGGAGTCTAGGGACAGACGGGAACACCATATATTTT. It is translated as CAWSLGTDGNTIYF.

This chain links TRBV5-1 with TRBJ1-1, with D unclear. The CDR3 spans 14 residues. The V end lost 5 bases, the J end lost 3 bases, and 14 bases lay between the germline ends. The germline V gene encodes CDR1 SGHRS and CDR2 YFSETQ. CDR3 coding DNA: TGCGCCAGCAGTCGAAGTACACCCGACACTGAAGCTTTCTTT. It translates to CASSRSTPDTEAFF. Complete variable domain (other parts from reference TRBV5-1 and TRBJ1-1): KAGVTQTPRYLIKTRGQQVTLSCSPISGHRSVSWYQQTPGQGLQFLFEYFSETQRNKGNFPGRFSGRQFSNSRSEMNVSTLELGDSALYLCASSRSTPDTEAFFGQGTRLTVV.

The rearrangement links TRBV24-1 to TRBJ1-3, with D hard to call. CDR3 size: 11 residues. The V end lost 9 bases, the J end lost 4 bases, and 6 bases lay between the germline ends. Germline CDR1 and CDR2: KGHDR and SFDVKD. The CDR3 region has the DNA TGTGCCACCTGGCTCGGAAACACCATATATTTT. It translates to CATWLGNTIYF.

This chain uses TRBV2 with TRBJ2-7; no clear D gene. This CDR3 is 12 amino acids long. Germline loops: CDR1 SNHLY, CDR2 FYNNEI. V was trimmed by 7 bases and J by 3 bases, leaving 10 bases between them. This chain's CDR3 is CASNLGDYEQYF. The CDR3 region has the DNA TGTGCCAGCAATCTCGGAGACTACGAGCAGTACTTC.

The chain recombines TRBV10-1 with TRBJ1-5; D possibly corresponds to TRBD1 (5 bases). V was pared by 0 bases and J by 8 bases, with 14 bases between. CDR1 and CDR2 from the germline V gene are WNHNN and SYGVQD (reference sequence). The CDR3 is 15 amino acids. CDR3 in DNA: TGCGCCAGCAGTGAGTCTAGGGGATGGGTTGAGCCCCAGCATTTT. It specifies CASSESRGWVEPQHF.

The chain has TRBV5-6 and TRBJ2-7; D possibly corresponds to TRBD1 (6 bases). This CDR3 is 17 amino acids long. Trimming stripped 3 bases from V and 6 bases from J, with 25 bases between. The germline V gene encodes CDR1 SGHDT and CDR2 YYEEEE. CDR3 nucleotides: TGTGCCAGCAGCTCTTATAGGACAGCGATTGGGTTAGCCGAGCAGTACTTC. It codes for CASSSYRTAIGLAEQYF.

This chain uses TRBV27 with TRBJ2-2; 8 bases align to TRBD1. Trimming removed 7 bases from V and 3 bases from J; junction bases left unmatched: 7. Germline assignment: CDR1 MNHEY and CDR2 SMNVEV (reference sequence). CDR3 length: 15 amino acids. DNA for the CDR3: TGTGCCAGCACAGGACAGGGAGAATACACCGGGGAGCTGTTTTTT. Translation: CASTGQGEYTGELFF.

The V call is TRBV7-2, the J call TRBJ1-1; 10 bases match TRBD1. This CDR3 contains 14 residues. Germline V gene data show CDR1 as SGHTA and CDR2 as FQGNSA. V gave up 8 bases and J gave up 4 bases; unmatched junction bases: 7. In DNA, the CDR3 is TGTGCCAGCGTTCTGGACAGGGGGTCCACTGAAGCTTTCTTT. This translates into CASVLDRGSTEAFF.

The rearrangement links TRBV7-9 to TRBJ1-2, with D possibly matching TRBD1 (5 bases). CDR1 and CDR2 from the germline V gene are SEHNR and FQNEAQ (reference sequence). V was pared by 5 bases and J by 9 bases, with 19 bases between. The CDR3 sequence is 14 residues long. For the CDR3, the DNA is TGTGCCAGCAGCCTGCATCAGGGAATGGGGAGCTACACCTTC. Translated, it gives CASSLHQGMGSYTF.